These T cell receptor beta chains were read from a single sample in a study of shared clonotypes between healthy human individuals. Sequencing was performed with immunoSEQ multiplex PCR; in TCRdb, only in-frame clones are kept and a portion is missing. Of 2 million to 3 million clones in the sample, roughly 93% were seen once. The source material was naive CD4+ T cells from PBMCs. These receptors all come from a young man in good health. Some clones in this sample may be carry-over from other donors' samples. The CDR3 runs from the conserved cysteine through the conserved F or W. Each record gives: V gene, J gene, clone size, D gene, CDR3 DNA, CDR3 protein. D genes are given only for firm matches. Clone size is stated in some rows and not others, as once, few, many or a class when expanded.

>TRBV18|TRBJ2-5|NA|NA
TGTGCCAGCTCACCCCCCAGCCAAGAGACCCAGTACTTC
CASSPPSQETQYF
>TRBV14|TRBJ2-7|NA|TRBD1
TGTGCCAGCAGCCAAGGGCTGGAGTGGACAGGGCGCTACGAGCAGTACTTC
CASSQGLEWTGRYEQYF
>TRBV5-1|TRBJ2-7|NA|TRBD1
TGCGCCAGCAGTTCCGGACAGGGGGCCGAGCAGTACTTC
CASSSGQGAEQYF
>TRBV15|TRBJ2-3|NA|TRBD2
TGTGCCACCAGCAGAGCGGGAGGGAGCCCAGATACGCAGTATTTT
CATSRAGGSPDTQYF
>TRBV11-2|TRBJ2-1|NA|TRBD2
TGTGCCAGCAGCTCGGGACTAGCGGGAGCAGTTTCCTACAATGAGCAGTTCTTC
CASSSGLAGAVSYNEQFF
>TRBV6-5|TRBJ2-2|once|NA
TGTGCCAGCAGTTACATGGCAGCCACCGGGGAGCTGTTTTTT
CASSYMAATGELFF
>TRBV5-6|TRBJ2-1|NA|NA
TGTGCCAGCAGCTGGAGAAGGGTATACAATGAGCAGTTCTTC
CASSWRRVYNEQFF
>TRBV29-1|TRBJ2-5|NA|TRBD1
TGCAGCGTTGAAGTGTACCCAGGGGGCCAAGAGACCCAGTACTTC
CSVEVYPGGQETQYF
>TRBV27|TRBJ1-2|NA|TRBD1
TGTGCCAGCAGTTTATGGGGACAGGGGGCCGGCTACACCTTC
CASSLWGQGAGYTF
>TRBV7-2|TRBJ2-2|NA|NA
TGTGCCAGCAGCTTAGGTGGTACGAACACCGGGGAGCTGTTTTTT
CASSLGGTNTGELFF
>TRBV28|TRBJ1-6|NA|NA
TGTGCCAGCAGTTTATCCGCCGGGGTCCACTCCTATAATTCACCCCTCCACTTT
CASSLSAGVHSYNSPLHF
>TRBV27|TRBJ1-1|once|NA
TGTGCCAGCAGTTTATGGTCGGGGTCTCATGATCGGAACACTGAAGCTTTCTTT
CASSLWSGSHDRNTEAFF
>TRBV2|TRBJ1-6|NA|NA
TGTGCCAGCTCAAAGGATTTTCCGGGGAAGGCACCCCTCCACTTT
CASSKDFPGKAPLHF
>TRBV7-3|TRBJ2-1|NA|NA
TGTGCCAGCAGCGCACTGGCCCCAGGGGACTACCAATACAATGAGCAGTTCTTC
CASSALAPGDYQYNEQFF
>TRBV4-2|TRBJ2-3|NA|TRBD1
TGTGCCAGCAGCCAAGATCTCACAGGGGGTACGAGGGATACGCAGTATTTT
CASSQDLTGGTRDTQYF
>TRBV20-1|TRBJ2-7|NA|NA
TGCAGTGCTGGGGGACGGGGCGAGCAGTACTTC
CSAGGRGEQYF
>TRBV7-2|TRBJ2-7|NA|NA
TGTGCCAGCAGCTTAGAAGGTCGGGGCAGCAACACCTACGAGCAGTACTTC
CASSLEGRGSNTYEQYF
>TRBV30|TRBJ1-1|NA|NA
TGTGCCTGGAGTGAACTTGGGGGGCCGGTCTTAGGTGCTTTCTTT
CAWSELGGPVLGAFF
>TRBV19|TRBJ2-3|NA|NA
TGTGCCAGTAGGGACACTAAGCACAGATTCACGCAGTATTTT
CASRDTKHRFTQYF
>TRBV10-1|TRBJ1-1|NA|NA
TGCGCCAGCAGTGATTGGGGGCAAGACACTGAAGCTTTCTTT
CASSDWGQDTEAFF
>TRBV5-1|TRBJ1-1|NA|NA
TGCGCCAGCAGCACAACGACACCGACCGTGGTGAACACTGAAGCTTTCTTT
CASSTTTPTVVNTEAFF
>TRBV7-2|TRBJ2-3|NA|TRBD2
TGTGCCAGCAGTTCGGGACTAGCGGGGGTCACAGATACGCAGTATTTT
CASSSGLAGVTDTQYF
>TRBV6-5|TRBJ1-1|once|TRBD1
TGTGCCAGCAGGAAAAGCGGACAGGGTTTCCCTGAAGCTTTCTTT
CASRKSGQGFPEAFF
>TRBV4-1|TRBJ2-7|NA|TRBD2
TGCGCCAGCAGATCTCAAGCGGGAGGGACCTACGAGCAGTACTTC
CASRSQAGGTYEQYF
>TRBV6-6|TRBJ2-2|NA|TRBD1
TGTGCCAGCAGTTGGACAGGGGGTTCCGGGGAGCTGTTTTTT
CASSWTGGSGELFF
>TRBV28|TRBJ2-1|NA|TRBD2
TGTGCCAGCAGTTTCCCCCAAGCAGCGGGATACAATGAGCAGTTCTTC
CASSFPQAAGYNEQFF
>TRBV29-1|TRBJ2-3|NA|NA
TGCAGCGTTGAGAGTGCAGCCAGGCGGGCAGATACGCAGTATTTT
CSVESAARRADTQYF
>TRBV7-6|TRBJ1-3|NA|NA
TGTGCCAGCAGCCAGGGCCGTCGTGGAAACACCATATATTTT
CASSQGRRGNTIYF
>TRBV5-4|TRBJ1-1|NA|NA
TGTGCCAGCAGCTTGGGAGTTGGAGGTGACTACACTGAAGCTTTCTTT
CASSLGVGGDYTEAFF
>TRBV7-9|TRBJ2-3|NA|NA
TGTGCCACCACACCGGGAGAGGGTTGGACAGATACGCAGTATTTT
CATTPGEGWTDTQYF
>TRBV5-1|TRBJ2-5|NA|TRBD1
TGCGCCAGCAGTTTTTCCGCAGGGACAGCGACTAAAGAGACCCAGTACTTC
CASSFSAGTATKETQYF
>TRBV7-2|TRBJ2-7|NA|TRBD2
TGTGCCAGCAGCTCCGGGGGACTAGCGGGGGAGCAGTACTTC
CASSSGGLAGEQYF
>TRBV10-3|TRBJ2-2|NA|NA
TGTGCCAGCCTAACAGGGATCGGAACCGGGGAGCTGTTTTTT
CASLTGIGTGELFF
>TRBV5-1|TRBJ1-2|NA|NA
TGCGCCAGCAGCGACCCGACAGCTTATGGCTACACCTTC
CASSDPTAYGYTF
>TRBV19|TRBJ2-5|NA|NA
TGTGCCAGTAGTACTTCGACAAGCCTGCAAGAGACCCAGTACTTC
CASSTSTSLQETQYF
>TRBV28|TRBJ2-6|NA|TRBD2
TGTGCCAGCAGTTTGGGCAGGACTAGCTCTGGGGCCAACGTCCTGACTTTC
CASSLGRTSSGANVLTF
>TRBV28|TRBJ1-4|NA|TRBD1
TGTGCCAGCAGCTATCAGACAGGGTGGGAAAAACTGTTTTTT
CASSYQTGWEKLFF
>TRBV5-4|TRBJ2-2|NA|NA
TGTGCCAGCAGCTTTAGTCTGATGGGAACCGGGGAGCTGTTTTTT
CASSFSLMGTGELFF
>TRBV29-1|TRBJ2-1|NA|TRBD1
TGCAGCGTCGGGACAGGGACTTGGAATGAGCAGTTCTTC
CSVGTGTWNEQFF
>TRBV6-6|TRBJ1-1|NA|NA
TGTGCCAGCACCACTTGGGGGGATTATGGTGAAGCTTTCTTT
CASTTWGDYGEAFF
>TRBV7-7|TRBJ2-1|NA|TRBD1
TGTGCCAGCAGCGCAGGGGGTGAGCAGTTCTTC
CASSAGGEQFF
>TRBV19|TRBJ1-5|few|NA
TGTGCCAGTAGTATGGCCCTCGGGGGCAATCAGCCCCAGCATTTT
CASSMALGGNQPQHF
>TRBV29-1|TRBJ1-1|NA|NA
TGCAGCGTTGAGGGCAGATTGAACACTGAAGCTTTCTTT
CSVEGRLNTEAFF
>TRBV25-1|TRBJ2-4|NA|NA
TGTGCCAGCAGTTTGGGGGCTGACAACATTCAGTACTTC
CASSLGADNIQYF
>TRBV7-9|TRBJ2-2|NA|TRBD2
TGTGCCAGCAGCTTTGCGGGAGGTTCCGGGGAGCTGTTTTTT
CASSFAGGSGELFF
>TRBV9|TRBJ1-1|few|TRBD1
TGTGCCAGCAGCGGGGCCGGGACAGTGACTGAAGCTTTCTTT
CASSGAGTVTEAFF
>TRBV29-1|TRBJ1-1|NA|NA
TGCAGCGTCCGCAGGACAGTGCAGAACACTGAAGCTTTCTTT
CSVRRTVQNTEAFF
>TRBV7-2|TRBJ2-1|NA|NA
TGTGCCAGCAGCTTATGGGGGGAGAGTCTGTTCTTC
CASSLWGESLFF
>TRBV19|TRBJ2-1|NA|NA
TGTGCCAGTAGTAAGGGGGAGACCAGGTCCTACAATGAGCAGTTCTTC
CASSKGETRSYNEQFF
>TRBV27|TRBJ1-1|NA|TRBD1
TGTGCCAGCAGTTTCTCCGGGACAGGCAACACTGAAGCTTTCTTT
CASSFSGTGNTEAFF
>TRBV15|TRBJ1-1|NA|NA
TGTGCCAGCATGTGGGACACTCAGAACACTGAAGCTTTCTTT
CASMWDTQNTEAFF
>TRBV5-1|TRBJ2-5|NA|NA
TGCGCCAGCAGCTTGGTGGGGGCAGAGCAAGAGACCCAGTACTTC
CASSLVGAEQETQYF
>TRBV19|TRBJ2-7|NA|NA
TGTGCCAGTAGTATAGCAGTCCGCTACGAGCAGTACTTC
CASSIAVRYEQYF
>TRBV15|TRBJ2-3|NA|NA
TGTGCCACCAGCAGAGTTATGACCACGAGGTCAGATACGCAGTATTTT
CATSRVMTTRSDTQYF